This TCR beta chain was identified in a study of identical twins. V lost 5 bases and J lost 6, with 20 bases in between. CDR1 is SGHTA, CDR2 FQGNSA, per germline. The CDR3 contains 15 residues. Each CDR3 protein is one row after TCRdb ran MiXCR on the 5' RACE reads. The profile shows about 790,000 distinct CDR3 sequences, roughly 20% of them singletons. The same specimen was also included in a second study, on T cells expressing NK-cell markers. That publication notes: The study drew TCR beta repertoires from sorted CD3+CD56+NKG2C+, CD3+CD56+NKG2C- and CD3+CD56-NKG2C+ T cells. Similarly, these clonotypes led the CD3+CD56-NKG2C+ fraction as well in a few donors.

The origin of this receptor is a woman between 18 and 29 years old in good health. Input material: PBMCs. The chain joins TRBV7-2 to TRBJ2-7, with a possible D match to TRBD1 (6 bases). CDR3 loop: CASSVNKGGLVEQYF. As DNA, the CDR3 is TGTGCCAGCAGCGTGAATAAAGGGGGTCTAGTCGAGCAGTACTTC.